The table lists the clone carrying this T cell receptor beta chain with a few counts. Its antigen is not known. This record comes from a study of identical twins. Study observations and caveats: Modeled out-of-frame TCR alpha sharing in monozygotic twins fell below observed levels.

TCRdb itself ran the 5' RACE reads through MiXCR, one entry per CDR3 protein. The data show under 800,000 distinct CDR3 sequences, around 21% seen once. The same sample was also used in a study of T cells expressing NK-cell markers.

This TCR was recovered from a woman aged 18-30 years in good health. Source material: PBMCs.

The CDR3: CSFRDITEAFF. The CDR3 DNA is TGCAGCTTTAGGGACATCACTGAAGCTTTCTTT. V is TRBV29-1 and J is TRBJ1-1; perhaps TRBD1 as D (6 bases). The CDR3 covers 11 residues. Germline V CDR1 and CDR2: SQVTM, ANQGSEA. Deletions cut 8 bases from V and 4 bases from J, with 11 bases between.